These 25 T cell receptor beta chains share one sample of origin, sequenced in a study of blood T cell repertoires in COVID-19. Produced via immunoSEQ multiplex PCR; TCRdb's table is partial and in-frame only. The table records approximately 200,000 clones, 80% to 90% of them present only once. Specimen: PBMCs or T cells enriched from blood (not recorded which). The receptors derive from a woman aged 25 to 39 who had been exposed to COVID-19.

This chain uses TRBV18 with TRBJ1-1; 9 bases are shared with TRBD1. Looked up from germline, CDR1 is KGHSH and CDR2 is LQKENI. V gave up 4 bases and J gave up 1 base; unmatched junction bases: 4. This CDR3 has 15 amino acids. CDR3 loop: CASSLRDRENTEAFF. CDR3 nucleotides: TGTGCCAGCTCACTAAGGGACAGGGAGAACACTGAAGCTTTCTTT.

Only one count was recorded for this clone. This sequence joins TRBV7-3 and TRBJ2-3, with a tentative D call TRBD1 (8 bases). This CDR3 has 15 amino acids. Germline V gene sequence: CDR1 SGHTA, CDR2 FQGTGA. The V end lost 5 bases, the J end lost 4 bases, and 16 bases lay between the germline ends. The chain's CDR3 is CASSHITGGADTQYF. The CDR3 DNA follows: TGTGCCAGCAGCCATATCACAGGGGGGGCAGATACGCAGTATTTT.

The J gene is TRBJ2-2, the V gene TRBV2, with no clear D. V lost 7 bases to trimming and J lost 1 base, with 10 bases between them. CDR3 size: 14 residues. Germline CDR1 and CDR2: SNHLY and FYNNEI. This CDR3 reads CASNRQVNTGELFF. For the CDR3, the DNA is TGTGCCAGCAATCGGCAGGTGAACACCGGGGAGCTGTTTTTT.

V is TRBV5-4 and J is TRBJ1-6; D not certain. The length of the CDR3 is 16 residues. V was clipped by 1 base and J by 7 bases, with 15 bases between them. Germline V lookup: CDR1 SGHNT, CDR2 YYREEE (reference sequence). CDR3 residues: CASSLNLNSENSPLHF. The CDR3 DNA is TGTGCCAGCAGCTTGAACCTAAACAGTGAGAATTCACCCCTCCACTTT.

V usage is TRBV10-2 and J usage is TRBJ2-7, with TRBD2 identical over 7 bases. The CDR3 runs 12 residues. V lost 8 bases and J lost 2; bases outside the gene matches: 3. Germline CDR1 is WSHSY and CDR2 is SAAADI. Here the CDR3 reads CASGRAPYEQYF. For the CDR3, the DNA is TGCGCCAGCGGGAGGGCGCCCTACGAGCAGTACTTC.

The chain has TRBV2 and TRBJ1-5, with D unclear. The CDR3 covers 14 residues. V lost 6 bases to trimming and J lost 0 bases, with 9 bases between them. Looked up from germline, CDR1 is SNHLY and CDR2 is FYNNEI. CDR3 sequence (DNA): TGTGCCAGCAGCTTCCAGGATAGCAATCAGCCCCAGCATTTT. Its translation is CASSFQDSNQPQHF.

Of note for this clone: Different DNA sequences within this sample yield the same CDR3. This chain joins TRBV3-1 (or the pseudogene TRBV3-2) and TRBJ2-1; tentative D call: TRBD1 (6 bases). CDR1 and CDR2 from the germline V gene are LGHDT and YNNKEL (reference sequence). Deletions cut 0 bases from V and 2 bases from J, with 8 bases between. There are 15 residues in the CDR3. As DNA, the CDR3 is TGTGCCAGCAGCCAAGAAACAGGGCCCTACAATGAGCAGTTCTTC. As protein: CASSQETGPYNEQFF.

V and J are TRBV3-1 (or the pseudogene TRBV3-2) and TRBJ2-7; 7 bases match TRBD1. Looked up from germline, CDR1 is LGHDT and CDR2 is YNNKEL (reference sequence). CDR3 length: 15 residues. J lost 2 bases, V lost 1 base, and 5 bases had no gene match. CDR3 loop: CASSQGQGPPYEQYF. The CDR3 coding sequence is TGTGCCAGCAGCCAAGGACAGGGTCCCCCCTACGAGCAGTACTTC.

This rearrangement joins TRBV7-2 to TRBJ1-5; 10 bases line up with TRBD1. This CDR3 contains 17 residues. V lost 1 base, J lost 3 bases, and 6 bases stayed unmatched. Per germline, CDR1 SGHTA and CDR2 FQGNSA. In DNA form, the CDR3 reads TGTGCCAGCAGCTTAGTAGGGGGGACAGGGGTCAATCAGCCCCAGCATTTT. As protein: CASSLVGGTGVNQPQHF.

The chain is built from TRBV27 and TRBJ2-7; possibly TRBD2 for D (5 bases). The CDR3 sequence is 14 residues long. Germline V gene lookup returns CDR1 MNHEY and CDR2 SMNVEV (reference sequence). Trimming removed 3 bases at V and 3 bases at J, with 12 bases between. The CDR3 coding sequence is TGTGCCAGCAGTTTCGGAGGCAGCCGCTACGAGCAGTACTTC. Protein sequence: CASSFGGSRYEQYF.

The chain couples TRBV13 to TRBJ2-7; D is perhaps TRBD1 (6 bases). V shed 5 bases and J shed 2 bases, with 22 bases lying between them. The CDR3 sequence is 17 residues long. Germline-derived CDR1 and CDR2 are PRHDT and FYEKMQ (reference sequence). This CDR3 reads CASSPSLGKGVTYEQYF. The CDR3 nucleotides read TGTGCCAGCAGCCCCAGCCTAGGGAAGGGGGTAACCTACGAGCAGTACTTC.

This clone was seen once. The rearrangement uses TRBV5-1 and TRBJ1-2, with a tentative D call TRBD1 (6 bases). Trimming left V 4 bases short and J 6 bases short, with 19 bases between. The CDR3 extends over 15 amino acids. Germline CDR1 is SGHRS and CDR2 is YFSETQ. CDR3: CASSPWAGTRHGYTF. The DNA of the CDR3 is TGCGCCAGCAGCCCATGGGCCGGGACAAGGCATGGCTACACCTTC.

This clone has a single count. This CDR3 reads CASSLQARNTGELFF. Here the CDR3 DNA reads TGTGCCAGCAGCTTACAGGCCAGGAACACCGGGGAGCTGTTTTTT. The rearrangement joins TRBV7-9 to TRBJ2-2; D not certain. The CDR3 consists of 15 residues. V lost 2 bases and J 1 base, leaving 8 bases between the germline ends. Germline values: CDR1 SEHNR, CDR2 FQNEAQ (reference sequence).

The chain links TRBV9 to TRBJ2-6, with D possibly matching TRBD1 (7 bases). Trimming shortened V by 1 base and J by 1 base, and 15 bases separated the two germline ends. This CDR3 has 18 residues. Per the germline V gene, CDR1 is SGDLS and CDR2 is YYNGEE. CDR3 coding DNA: TGTGCCAGCAGCGTATTTGGGACAGCGGGTTCTGGGGCCAACGTCCTGACTTTC. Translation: CASSVFGTAGSGANVLTF.

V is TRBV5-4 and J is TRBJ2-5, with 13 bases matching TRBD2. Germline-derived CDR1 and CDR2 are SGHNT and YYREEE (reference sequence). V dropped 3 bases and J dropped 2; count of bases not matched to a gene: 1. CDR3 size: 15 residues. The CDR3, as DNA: TGTGCCAGCAGCTGGACTAGCGGGGGACAAGAGACCCAGTACTTC. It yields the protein CASSWTSGGQETQYF.

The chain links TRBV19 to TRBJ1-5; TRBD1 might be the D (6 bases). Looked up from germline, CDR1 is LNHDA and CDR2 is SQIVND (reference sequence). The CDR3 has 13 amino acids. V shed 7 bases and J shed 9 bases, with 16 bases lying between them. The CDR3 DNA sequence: TGTGCCAGTAAACAGGGTCCTCTAGGGCCCCAGCATTTT. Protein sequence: CASKQGPLGPQHF.

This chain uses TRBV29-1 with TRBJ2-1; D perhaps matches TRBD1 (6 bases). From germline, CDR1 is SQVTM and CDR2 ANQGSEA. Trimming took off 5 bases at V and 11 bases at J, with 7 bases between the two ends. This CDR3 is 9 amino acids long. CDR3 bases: TGCAGCGTTACAGGGAAGCAGTTCTTC. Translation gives CSVTGKQFF.

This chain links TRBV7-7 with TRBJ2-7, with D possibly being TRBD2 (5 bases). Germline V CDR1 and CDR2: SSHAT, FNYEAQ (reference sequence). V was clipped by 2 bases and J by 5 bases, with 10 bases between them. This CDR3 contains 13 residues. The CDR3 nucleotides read TGTGCCAGCAGCTTAAATCGGGGAGACGAGCAGTACTTC. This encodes CASSLNRGDEQYF.

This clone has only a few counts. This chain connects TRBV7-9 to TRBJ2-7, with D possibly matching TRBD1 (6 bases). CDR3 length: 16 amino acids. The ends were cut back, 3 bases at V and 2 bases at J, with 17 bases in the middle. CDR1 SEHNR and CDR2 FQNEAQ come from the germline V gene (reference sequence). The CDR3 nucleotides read TGTGCCAGCAGCTTGGCCGGGACATTAGGTCCCTACGAGCAGTACTTC. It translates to CASSLAGTLGPYEQYF.

This CDR3 is CASSPGEEGETQYF. In DNA, the CDR3 is TGTGCCAGCAGCCCGGGCGAAGAGGGAGAGACCCAGTACTTC. The genes are TRBV28 and TRBJ2-5, with a tentative D call TRBD2 (5 bases). The CDR3 contains 14 residues. Germline V CDR1 and CDR2: MDHEN, SYDVKM. V lost 6 bases to trimming and J lost 4 bases, with 15 bases between them.

CDR3 sequence reads: CASSISRQQNEKLFF. The CDR3 DNA reads TGTGCCAGTAGTATTTCCCGACAGCAAAATGAAAAACTGTTTTTT. The rearrangement links TRBV19 to TRBJ1-4; tentatively, D is TRBD1 (5 bases). This CDR3 has 15 residues. Trimming left V 3 bases short and J 5 bases short, with 13 bases between. CDR1 is LNHDA, CDR2 SQIVND, per germline (reference sequence). Combining the CDR3 with reference TRBV19 and TRBJ1-4 gives the whole variable domain DGGITQSPKYLFRKEGQNVTLSCEQNLNHDAMYWYRQDPGQGLRLIYYSQIVNDFQKGDIAEGYSVSREKKESFPLTVTSAQKNPTAFYLCASSISRQQNEKLFFGSGTQLSVL.

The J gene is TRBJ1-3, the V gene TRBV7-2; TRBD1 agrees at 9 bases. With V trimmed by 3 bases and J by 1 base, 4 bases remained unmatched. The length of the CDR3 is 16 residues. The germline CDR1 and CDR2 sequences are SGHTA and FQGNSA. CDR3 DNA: TGTGCCAGCAGCTTCCAAGGGACAGGGTCTGGAAACACCATATATTTT. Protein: CASSFQGTGSGNTIYF.

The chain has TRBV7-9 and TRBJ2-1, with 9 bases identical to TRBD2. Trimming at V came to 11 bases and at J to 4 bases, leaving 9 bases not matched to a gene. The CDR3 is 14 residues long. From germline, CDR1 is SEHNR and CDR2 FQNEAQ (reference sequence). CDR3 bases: TGTGCCTGCGGGGTTCTAGCGGGATACAATGAGCAGTTCTTC. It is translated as CACGVLAGYNEQFF. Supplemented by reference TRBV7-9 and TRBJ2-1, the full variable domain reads DTGVSQNPRHKITKRGQNVTFRCDPISEHNRLYWYRQTLGQGPEFLTYFQNEAQLEKSRLLSDRFSAERPKGSFSTLEIQRTEQGDSAMYLCACGVLAGYNEQFFGPGTRLTVL.

The CDR3 loop is CASSLIGGPIDTQYF. The CDR3 DNA reads TGTGCCAGCAGCTTAATCGGGGGTCCGATAGATACGCAGTATTTT. The V gene is TRBV7-3, the J gene TRBJ2-3, with TRBD2 as a possible D gene (6 bases). V was cut by 1 base and J by 5 bases, with 13 bases left in between. Germline CDR1 SGHTA, CDR2 FQGTGA. The CDR3 runs to 15 residues.

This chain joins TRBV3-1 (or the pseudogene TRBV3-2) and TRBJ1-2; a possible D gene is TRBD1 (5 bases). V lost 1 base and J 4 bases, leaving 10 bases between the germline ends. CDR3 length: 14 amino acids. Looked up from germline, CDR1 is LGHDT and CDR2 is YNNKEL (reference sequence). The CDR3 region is CASSQGRGSYGYTF. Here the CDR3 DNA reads TGTGCCAGCAGCCAAGGTCGGGGGTCCTATGGCTACACCTTC.